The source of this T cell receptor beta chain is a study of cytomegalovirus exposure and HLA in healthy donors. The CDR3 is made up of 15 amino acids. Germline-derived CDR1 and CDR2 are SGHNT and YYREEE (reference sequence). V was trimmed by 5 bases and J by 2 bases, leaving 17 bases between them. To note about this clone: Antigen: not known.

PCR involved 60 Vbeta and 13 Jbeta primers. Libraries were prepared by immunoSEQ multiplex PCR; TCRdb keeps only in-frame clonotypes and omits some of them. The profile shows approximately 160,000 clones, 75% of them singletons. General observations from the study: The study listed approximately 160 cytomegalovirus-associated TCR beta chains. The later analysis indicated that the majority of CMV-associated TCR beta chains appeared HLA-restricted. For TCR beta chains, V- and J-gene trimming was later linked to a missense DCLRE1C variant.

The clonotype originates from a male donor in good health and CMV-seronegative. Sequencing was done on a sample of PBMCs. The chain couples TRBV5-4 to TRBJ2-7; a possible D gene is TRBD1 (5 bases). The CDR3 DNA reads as TGTGCCAGCAGTAGTACAGGAACAGCTACCTACGAGCAGTACTTC. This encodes CASSSTGTATYEQYF.